This T cell receptor (beta chain) was identified during a study of blood T cells in healthy people across ages. Germline CDR1 is SGHRS and CDR2 is YFSETQ. CDR3 size: 18 residues. The ends were cut back, 0 bases at V and 0 bases at J, with 17 bases in the middle. Donor samples were obtained from healthy Caucasian individuals from Russia, aged 6 to 90. This clonotype has only one observation. It was with a sample-barcoded 5' primer and a J-beta primer mix that a second PCR of roughly 7 to 11 cycles was run. MiXCR, applied by TCRdb to the 5' RACE reads, yields one record per CDR3 protein. The table has around 1.5 million distinct CDR3 sequences, around two fifths seen once.

The V call is TRBV5-1, the J call TRBJ2-3; D might be TRBD2 (5 bases). The source is a woman between 18 and 30 years old in good health. Specimen: blood. The CDR3 coding sequence is TGCGCCAGCAGCTTGGTTCCCGCTAGCCTCACTAGCACAGATACGCAGTATTTT. This sequence encodes CASSLVPASLTSTDTQYF.